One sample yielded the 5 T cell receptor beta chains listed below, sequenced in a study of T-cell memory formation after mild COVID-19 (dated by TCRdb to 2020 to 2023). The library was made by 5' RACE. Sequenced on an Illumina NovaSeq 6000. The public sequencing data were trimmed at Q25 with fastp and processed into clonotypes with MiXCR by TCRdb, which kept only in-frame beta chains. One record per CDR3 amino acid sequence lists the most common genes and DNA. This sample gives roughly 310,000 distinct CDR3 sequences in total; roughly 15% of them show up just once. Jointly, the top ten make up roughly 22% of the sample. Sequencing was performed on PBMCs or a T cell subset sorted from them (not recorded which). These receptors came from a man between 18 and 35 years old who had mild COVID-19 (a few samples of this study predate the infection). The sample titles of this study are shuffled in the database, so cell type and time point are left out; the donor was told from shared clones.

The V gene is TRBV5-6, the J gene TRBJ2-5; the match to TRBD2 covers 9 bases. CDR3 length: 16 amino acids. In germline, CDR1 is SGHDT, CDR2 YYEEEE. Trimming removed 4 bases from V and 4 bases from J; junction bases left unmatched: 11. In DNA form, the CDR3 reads TGTGCCAGCAGCCGAGCTAGCGGGGCAGGCGGAGAGACCCAGTACTTC. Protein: CASSRASGAGGETQYF.

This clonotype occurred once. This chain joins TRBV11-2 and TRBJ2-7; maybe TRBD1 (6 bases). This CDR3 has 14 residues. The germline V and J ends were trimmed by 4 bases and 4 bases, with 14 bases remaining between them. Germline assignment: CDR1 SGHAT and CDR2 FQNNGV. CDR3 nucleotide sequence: TGTGCCAGCAGCTCGTTGAAAACAGGGTACGAGCAGTACTTC. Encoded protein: CASSSLKTGYEQYF. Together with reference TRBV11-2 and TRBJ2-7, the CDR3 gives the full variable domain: EAGVAQSPRYKIIEKRQSVAFWCNPISGHATLYWYQQILGQGPKLLIQFQNNGVVDDSQLPKDRFSAERLKGVDSTLKIQPAKLEDSAVYLCASSSLKTGYEQYFGPGTRLTVT.

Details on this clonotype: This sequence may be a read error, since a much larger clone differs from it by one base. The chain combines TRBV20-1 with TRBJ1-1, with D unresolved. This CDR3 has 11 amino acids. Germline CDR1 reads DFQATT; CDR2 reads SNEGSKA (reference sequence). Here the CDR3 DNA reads TGCAGTGCTAGCATGAACACTGGAGCTTTCTTT. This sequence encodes CSASMNTGAFF.

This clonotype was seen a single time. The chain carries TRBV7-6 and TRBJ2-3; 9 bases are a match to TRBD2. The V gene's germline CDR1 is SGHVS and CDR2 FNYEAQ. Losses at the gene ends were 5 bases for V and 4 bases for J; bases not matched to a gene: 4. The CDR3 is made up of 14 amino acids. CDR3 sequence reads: CASSPRTSADTQYF. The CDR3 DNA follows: TGTGCCAGCAGCCCCCGGACTAGCGCAGATACGCAGTATTTT.

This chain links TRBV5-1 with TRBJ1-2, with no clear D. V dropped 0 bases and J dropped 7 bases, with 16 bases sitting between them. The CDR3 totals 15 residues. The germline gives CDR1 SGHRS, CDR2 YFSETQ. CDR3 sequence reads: CASSLEVGDPSGYTF. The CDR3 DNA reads TGCGCCAGCAGCTTGGAAGTAGGTGACCCTAGTGGCTACACCTTC.